Listed below are T cell receptor beta chains from one sample, sequenced in a study of Ad26.COV2.S vaccination and SARS-CoV-2 variants. The data were produced by immunoSEQ multiplex PCR, yet TCRdb's version contains in-frame clones alone and is incomplete. Found here are around 350,000 clones, under 95% of them singletons; the top ten hold around 4.2%. The source material was peripheral blood, sampled after recovery from COVID-19. These receptors came from a human donor who had recovered from COVID-19. The CDR3 runs from the conserved cysteine through the conserved F or W. D genes are given only for firm matches. The size of a clone is reported for some rows only, either as once, few or many, or as a class for expanded clones.

d_call,v_call,clone_size,j_call,cdr3_nt,cdr3_aa
.,TRBV5-6,once,TRBJ1-1,TGTGCCAGCAGCCCATACAAGGGGAGGTTCGGCACTGAAGCTTTCTTT,CASSPYKGRFGTEAFF
.,TRBV7-9,.,TRBJ2-7,TGTGCCAGCAGCTTAGGGCCCGTTTCCCGCCTCTACGAGCAGTACTTC,CASSLGPVSRLYEQYF
.,TRBV4-1,.,TRBJ2-5,TGCGCCAGCAGCTCCCTGGGGGAGACCCAGTACTTC,CASSSLGETQYF
.,TRBV5-8,.,TRBJ2-3,TGTGCCAGCGGGTACCTAGTTGGGGCCATCACAGATACGCAGTATTTT,CASGYLVGAITDTQYF
.,TRBV2,.,TRBJ2-3,TGTGCCGTCCTGGGGGGCACAGATACGCAGTATTTT,CAVLGGTDTQYF
TRBD1,TRBV7-8,.,TRBJ1-4,TGTGCCAGCAGCTTAGAGGGGGCTTCAGCTAATGAAAAACTGTTTTTT,CASSLEGASANEKLFF
.,TRBV20-1,.,TRBJ2-7,TGCAGTGCTAGTTCAGGTCTTATATCCCCAAACTACGAGCAGTACTTC,CSASSGLISPNYEQYF
.,TRBV6-5,.,TRBJ1-1,TGTGCCAGCAGTTTAACGACAGAGCCGCAGACTGAAGCTTTCTTT,CASSLTTEPQTEAFF
TRBD2,TRBV7-2,.,TRBJ2-5,TGTGCCAGCAGCCCTTTAGCGGGGAGCGAGACCCAGTACTTC,CASSPLAGSETQYF
.,TRBV28,.,TRBJ2-1,TGTGCCAGCAGCCCACGGGATTCCCTCTCTATGTGGGAGCAGTTCTTC,CASSPRDSLSMWEQFF
.,TRBV6-1,.,TRBJ2-7,TGTGCCAGCAGTGAAGCGCTTCGGGTCAGGGCTGAGGAGCAGTACTTC,CASSEALRVRAEEQYF
.,TRBV5-6,.,TRBJ2-7,TGTGCCAGCAGCTTGGGCGGGAATCCCTACGAGCAGTACTTC,CASSLGGNPYEQYF
.,TRBV6-5,.,TRBJ2-5,TGTGCCAGCAGGCCGGCCCGGACGGAAGAGACCCAGTACTTC,CASRPARTEETQYF
.,TRBV27,.,TRBJ2-3,TGTGCCAGCAGTTTGAGGGGGATGGGAGATACGCAGTATTTT,CASSLRGMGDTQYF
.,TRBV5-1,.,TRBJ2-7,TGCGCCAGCAGCGGGACGGACGAGCAGTACTTC,CASSGTDEQYF
.,TRBV3-1/TRBV3-2,.,TRBJ1-2,TGTGCCAGCAGCCAAGAGGGTGTCTATGGCTACACCTTC,CASSQEGVYGYTF
.,TRBV9,.,TRBJ1-5,TGTGCCAGCAGCGTAGGTGGGGGGGCTAATCAGCCCCAGCATTTT,CASSVGGGANQPQHF
.,TRBV5-4,.,TRBJ1-2,TGTGCCAGCAGTGGGGCAGGTGGCTACACCTTC,CASSGAGGYTF
TRBD1,TRBV7-9,.,TRBJ2-2,TGTGCCAGCAGCCCGAGACAGGGGGCGCGAACCGGGGAGCTGTTTTTT,CASSPRQGARTGELFF
.,TRBV18,.,TRBJ1-1,TGTGCCAGCTCACTACCACTTGGACAGTCTGAAGCTTTCTTT,CASSLPLGQSEAFF
TRBD2,TRBV5-5,.,TRBJ2-1,TGTGCCAGCAGCTTTGGGCGGGGGGGCCTAGGAGATGAGCAGTTCTTC,CASSFGRGGLGDEQFF
.,TRBV28,once,TRBJ1-1,TGTGCCAGCAACTCGAACCTTCACCGGAACACTGAAGCTTTCTTT,CASNSNLHRNTEAFF
TRBD1,TRBV7-2,once,TRBJ1-3,TGTGCCAGCAGCATGAACAGGGGGCGAGCTGGAAACACCATATATTTT,CASSMNRGRAGNTIYF
.,TRBV12-5,.,TRBJ2-2,TGTGCTAGTGGGGAGGGGTTCGGCGGGGAGCTGTTTTTT,CASGEGFGGELFF
.,TRBV7-8,.,TRBJ1-1,TGTGCCAGCAGCCGAGAGGCAGGTCTGAACACTGAAGCTTTCTTT,CASSREAGLNTEAFF
.,TRBV2,few,TRBJ1-5,TGTGCCAGCAGTGGGGCGGGTCAGGGTAATCAGCCCCAGCATTTT,CASSGAGQGNQPQHF
.,TRBV10-2,.,TRBJ2-5,TGCGCCAGCACAAGGACCATTTCTGGAGAGACCCAGTACTTC,CASTRTISGETQYF
.,TRBV7-9,.,TRBJ2-3,TGTGCCAGCAGCTTAGGTGGGGTTACGCAGTATTTT,CASSLGGVTQYF
TRBD1,TRBV6-2/TRBV6-3,.,TRBJ2-7,TGTGCCAGCAGTTATGTACAGGGGGACGAGCAGTACTTC,CASSYVQGDEQYF
TRBD1,TRBV6-5,.,TRBJ1-1,TGTGCCAGCAGCCGGGACAGAGAAGCTTTCTTT,CASSRDREAFF